The 24 T cell receptor beta chains below were found in one sample sequenced in a study of blood T cell repertoires in COVID-19. This table comes from immunoSEQ multiplex PCR, and its TCRdb copy is limited to in-frame clones, with some not included. The sample shows 72,000 or so clones, 75% to 95% of them seen only once. Sequenced input: peripheral blood. All receptors come from a woman aged 80 or older with acute or convalescent COVID-19.

The J gene is TRBJ1-1, the V gene TRBV11-2; 8 positions agree with TRBD1. CDR1 is SGHAT, CDR2 FQNNGV, per germline. The CDR3 contains 14 residues. Trimming took 3 bases from V and 5 from J; bases not matched to a gene: 5. CDR3 sequence (DNA): TGTGCCAGCAGCTTCAGACAGGGGAGGACTGAAGCTTTCTTT. Residues: CASSFRQGRTEAFF.

The V call is TRBV5-1, the J call TRBJ2-3, with a weak D call TRBD2 (6 bases). V was cut by 0 bases and J by 2 bases, with 10 bases left in between. The germline CDR1 and CDR2 sequences are SGHRS and YFSETQ. The CDR3 runs 15 residues. Here the CDR3 DNA reads TGCGCCAGCAGCTTGGTGGGACTCTCCACAGATACGCAGTATTTT. Residues: CASSLVGLSTDTQYF.

This clone appeared a single time. The CDR3 DNA follows: TGTGCCAGCAGCTTACGGCGGGGGAGCACAGATACGCAGTATTTT. It encodes CASSLRRGSTDTQYF. The chain uses TRBV7-9 and TRBJ2-3; 7 bases are a match to TRBD2. The germline CDR1 and CDR2 sequences are SEHNR and FQNEAQ (reference sequence). The CDR3 is made up of 15 amino acids. With V trimmed by 2 bases and J by 0 bases, 2 bases remained unmatched.

The genes are TRBV3-1 (or the pseudogene TRBV3-2) and TRBJ2-1; TRBD2 agrees at 9 bases. This CDR3 is 15 amino acids long. CDR1 and CDR2 (germline): LGHDT, YNNKEL (reference sequence). V shed 1 base, J shed 6 bases, and the junction held 4 bases outside the gene matches. The DNA for the CDR3 is TGTGCCAGCAGCCAAGGCGGGAGGGCCGTCAATGAGCAGTTCTTC. Protein: CASSQGGRAVNEQFF.

The chain links TRBV5-1 to TRBJ1-4; no definite D call. The V gene lost 1 base and the J gene lost 3 bases, with 10 bases spanning the gap. Germline CDR1 is SGHRS and CDR2 is YFSETQ. This CDR3 has 15 amino acids. In DNA, the CDR3 is TGCGCCAGCAGCTTGTGGAGCAGAGCTAATGAAAAACTGTTTTTT. Its translation: CASSLWSRANEKLFF. Together with reference TRBV5-1 and TRBJ1-4, the CDR3 gives the full variable domain: KAGVTQTPRYLIKTRGQQVTLSCSPISGHRSVSWYQQTPGQGLQFLFEYFSETQRNKGNFPGRFSGRQFSNSRSEMNVSTLELGDSALYLCASSLWSRANEKLFFGSGTQLSVL.

The chain combines TRBV4-1 with TRBJ2-2; D perhaps matches TRBD1 (6 bases). V was cut by 2 bases and J by 5 bases, with 21 bases left in between. CDR3 length: 18 amino acids. Germline values: CDR1 MGHRA, CDR2 YSYEKL. The CDR3: CASSQRGGPGIGTGELFF. In DNA form, the CDR3 reads TGCGCCAGCAGCCAAAGAGGGGGACCGGGAATAGGGACCGGGGAGCTGTTTTTT.

The chain combines TRBV10-3 with TRBJ1-5; no firm D call. Per germline, CDR1 ENHRY and CDR2 SYGVKD. The V and J ends lost 0 bases and 0 bases respectively, with 12 bases between them. The length of the CDR3 is 17 residues. CDR3 protein: CAISESPLSYSNQPQHF. The CDR3 DNA reads as TGTGCCATCAGTGAGTCCCCATTGAGTTATAGCAATCAGCCCCAGCATTTT.

The V gene is TRBV12-3 or TRBV12-4, the J gene TRBJ1-1; D perhaps matches TRBD1 (5 bases). This CDR3 is built from 11 residues. V lost 8 bases and J lost 9, with 13 bases in between. The CDR3 loop is CASSGGVQAFF. The CDR3, as DNA: TGTGCCAGCTCTGGAGGGGTTCAAGCTTTCTTT.

J is TRBJ1-5 and V is TRBV15; 12 bases are a match to TRBD1. V lost 1 base, J lost 2 bases, and 12 bases stayed unmatched. This CDR3 contains 20 residues. Germline values: CDR1 LNHNV, CDR2 YYDKDF (reference sequence). The CDR3 DNA follows: TGTGCCACCAGCAGAGGCCGGGACAGGGGGCTGGGTAGAGGCAATCAGCCCCAGCATTTT. Translation: CATSRGRDRGLGRGNQPQHF. The variable domain in full, completed from reference TRBV15 and TRBJ1-5, reads DAMVIQNPRYQVTQFGKPVTLSCSQTLNHNVMYWYQQKSSQAPKLLFHYYDKDFNNEADTPDNFQSRRPNTSFCFLDIRSPGLGDTAMYLCATSRGRDRGLGRGNQPQHFGDGTRLSIL.

The chain employs TRBV27 and TRBJ1-1; D gene unclear. Trimming removed 2 bases at V and 1 base at J, with 8 bases between. The CDR3 is made up of 14 amino acids. The V gene's germline CDR1 is MNHEY and CDR2 SMNVEV (reference sequence). CDR3 region: CASSLKGGNTEAFF. As DNA, the CDR3 is TGTGCCAGCAGTTTAAAGGGAGGGAACACTGAAGCTTTCTTT.

V gene TRBV19 combines with J gene TRBJ1-5; D perhaps matches TRBD1 (5 bases). The germline CDR1 and CDR2 sequences are LNHDA and SQIVND (reference sequence). The ends were cut back, 5 bases at V and 9 bases at J, with 14 bases in the middle. CDR3 size: 13 residues. This CDR3 is CASSGAYRGPQHF. Written as DNA, the CDR3 is TGTGCCAGTAGTGGGGCCTATAGGGGGCCCCAGCATTTT.

The V and J genes are TRBV6-1 and TRBJ2-5; TRBD1 might be the D (6 bases). Trimming pared 2 bases from V and 4 bases from J, leaving 11 bases between. Per germline, CDR1 MNHNS and CDR2 SASEGT. The CDR3 extends over 14 amino acids. The CDR3 region is CASSEPGQSETQYF. CDR3 DNA sequence: TGTGCCAGCAGTGAACCGGGACAATCAGAGACCCAGTACTTC.

The V gene is TRBV27, the J gene TRBJ1-2; D call uncertain. V was shortened by 7 bases and J by 6 bases, with 12 bases between the two germline ends. Per the germline V gene, CDR1 is MNHEY and CDR2 is SMNVEV (reference sequence). CDR3 size: 12 residues. The CDR3: CASKSPPDGYTF. CDR3 sequence (DNA): TGTGCCAGCAAATCCCCCCCGGATGGCTACACCTTC.

This chain links TRBV28 with TRBJ2-1; a weak D match, TRBD2 (6 bases). The germline gives CDR1 MDHEN, CDR2 SYDVKM. The CDR3 contains 15 residues. The V end was cut by 5 bases, the J end by 6 bases, with 17 bases between. The CDR3 DNA follows: TGTGCCAGCAGTCCGGGACTCGTCCATCCCAATGAGCAGTTCTTC. Translating it yields CASSPGLVHPNEQFF. Complete variable domain (other parts from reference TRBV28 and TRBJ2-1): DVKVTQSSRYLVKRTGEKVFLECVQDMDHENMFWYRQDPGLGLRLIYFSYDVKMKEKGDIPEGYSVSREKKERFSLILESASTNQTSMYLCASSPGLVHPNEQFFGPGTRLTVL.

This chain joins TRBV5-6 and TRBJ2-1; TRBD2 matches 10 bases. The CDR3 contains 16 residues. Germline-derived CDR1 and CDR2 are SGHDT and YYEEEE. Trimming took 0 bases from V and 2 from J; bases not matched to a gene: 2. CDR3 residues: CASSLASGRAYNEQFF. DNA for the CDR3: TGTGCCAGCAGCTTGGCTAGCGGGAGAGCCTACAATGAGCAGTTCTTC.

The chain uses TRBV24-1 and TRBJ2-5; tentatively, D is TRBD1 (6 bases). The germline CDR1 and CDR2 sequences are KGHDR and SFDVKD. The CDR3 totals 15 residues. V shed 2 bases and J shed 0 bases, with 9 bases lying between them. CDR3 sequence reads: CATSDSRDNQETQYF. In DNA, the CDR3 is TGTGCCACCAGTGATTCGAGGGACAACCAAGAGACCCAGTACTTC.

The chain recombines TRBV4-1 with TRBJ1-4; D is perhaps TRBD1 (6 bases). Looked up from germline, CDR1 is MGHRA and CDR2 is YSYEKL. Trimming took off 4 bases at V and 8 bases at J, with 17 bases between the two ends. The CDR3 has 15 residues. Here the CDR3 DNA reads TGCGCCAGCAGCCCAGGACAGAGCCCCAAGGAAAAACTGTTTTTT. This gives the protein CASSPGQSPKEKLFF.

The V call is TRBV7-9, the J call TRBJ1-2, with 7 positions matching TRBD1. CDR1 and CDR2 (germline): SEHNR, FQNEAQ (reference sequence). The CDR3 covers 13 residues. Trimming cost V 5 bases and J 2 bases; bases outside gene matches: 2. The CDR3 region has the DNA TGTGCCAGCAGCCCGACAGGGAACTATGGCTACACCTTC. This translates into CASSPTGNYGYTF.

The J gene is TRBJ2-6, the V gene TRBV27; 11 bases line up with TRBD1. The CDR3 totals 18 residues. Trimming cost V 3 bases and J 0 bases; bases outside gene matches: 4. Looked up from germline, CDR1 is MNHEY and CDR2 is SMNVEV (reference sequence). The CDR3 spells CASSLFGTGGSGANVLTF. The CDR3 DNA is TGTGCCAGCAGTTTGTTCGGGACAGGGGGCTCTGGGGCCAACGTCCTGACTTTC.

The rearrangement joins TRBV5-4 to TRBJ2-1; 15 positions match TRBD2. The CDR3 contains 15 residues. With V trimmed by 6 bases and J by 6 bases, 4 bases remained unmatched. Germline CDR1 reads SGHNT; CDR2 reads YYREEE (reference sequence). The CDR3 reads CASKGTSGRSNEQFF. CDR3 bases: TGTGCCAGCAAGGGGACTAGCGGGAGGAGCAATGAGCAGTTCTTC.

The J gene is TRBJ2-3, the V gene TRBV18; 9 bases agree with TRBD1. From germline, CDR1 is KGHSH and CDR2 LQKENI. Losses at the gene ends were 4 bases for V and 3 bases for J; bases not matched to a gene: 11. The length of the CDR3 is 17 residues. DNA for the CDR3: TGTGCCAGCTCACTTAAAACAGGGGGCGCGGCGACAGATACGCAGTATTTT. This encodes CASSLKTGGAATDTQYF.

The rearrangement joins TRBV3-1 (or the pseudogene TRBV3-2) to TRBJ2-5; 9 nucleotides line up with TRBD2. Germline assignment: CDR1 LGHDT and CDR2 YNNKEL (reference sequence). Trimming cost V 3 bases and J 2 bases; bases outside gene matches: 7. The CDR3 has 16 residues. Written as DNA, the CDR3 is TGTGCCAGCAGCCACCTCACGGCGGGGGGGCAAGAGACCCAGTACTTC. It is translated as CASSHLTAGGQETQYF.

V and J are TRBV7-2 and TRBJ2-5; D gene unclear. The V gene lost 3 bases and the J gene lost 5 bases, with 10 bases spanning the gap. Germline CDR1 reads SGHTA; CDR2 reads FQGNSA. The CDR3 consists of 13 residues. CDR3 residues: CASSLGLRETQYF. CDR3 DNA: TGTGCCAGCAGCTTGGGCTTAAGGGAGACCCAGTACTTC.

The rearrangement uses TRBV5-4 and TRBJ2-5, with 9 bases that match TRBD1. This CDR3 has 18 amino acids. Germline loops: CDR1 SGHNT, CDR2 YYREEE (reference sequence). The J segment lost 2 bases and the V segment lost 4 bases, leaving 15 bases of the junction unmatched. Here the CDR3 reads CASSEGQGSPRGQETQYF. The CDR3 bases are TGTGCCAGCAGCGAGGGACAGGGATCCCCTCGAGGGCAAGAGACCCAGTACTTC.